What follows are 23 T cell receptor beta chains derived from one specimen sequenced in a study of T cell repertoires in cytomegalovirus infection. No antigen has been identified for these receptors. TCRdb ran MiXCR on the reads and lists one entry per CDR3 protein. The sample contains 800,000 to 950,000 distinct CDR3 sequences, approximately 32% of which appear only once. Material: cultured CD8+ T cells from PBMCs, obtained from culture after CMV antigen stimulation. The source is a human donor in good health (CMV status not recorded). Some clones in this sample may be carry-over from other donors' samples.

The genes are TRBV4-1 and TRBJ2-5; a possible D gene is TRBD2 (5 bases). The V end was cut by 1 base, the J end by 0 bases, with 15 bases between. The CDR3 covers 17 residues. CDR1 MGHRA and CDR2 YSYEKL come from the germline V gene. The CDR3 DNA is TGCGCCAGCAGCCAAGCTATCGGGGTTACGTACCAAGAGACCCAGTACTTC. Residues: CASSQAIGVTYQETQYF.

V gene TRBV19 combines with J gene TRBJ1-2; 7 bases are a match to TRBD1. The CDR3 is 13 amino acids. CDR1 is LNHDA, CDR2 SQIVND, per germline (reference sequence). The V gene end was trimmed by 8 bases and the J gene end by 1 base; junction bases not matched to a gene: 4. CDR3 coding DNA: TGTGCCAGTCTCGGGACAGATAACTATGGCTACACCTTC. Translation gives CASLGTDNYGYTF.

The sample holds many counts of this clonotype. CDR3 sequence reads: CASSLGQGQPLFTEAFF. In DNA form, the CDR3 reads TGTGCCAGCAGCTTAGGACAGGGTCAACCCCTTTTCACTGAAGCTTTCTTT. The chain uses TRBV7-2 and TRBJ1-1, with TRBD1 identical over 7 bases. Germline trimming cut 1 base from V and 4 bases from J; bases unmatched to any gene: 12. The CDR3 sequence is 17 residues long. Per the germline V gene, CDR1 is SGHTA and CDR2 is FQGNSA.

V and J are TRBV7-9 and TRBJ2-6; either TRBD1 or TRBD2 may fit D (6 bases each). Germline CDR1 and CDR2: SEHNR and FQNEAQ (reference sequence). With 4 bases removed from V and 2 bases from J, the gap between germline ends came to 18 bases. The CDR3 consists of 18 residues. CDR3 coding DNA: TGTGCCAGCAGCTCAAATAGGGGGACTCATACTGGGGCCAACGTCCTGACTTTC. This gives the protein CASSSNRGTHTGANVLTF. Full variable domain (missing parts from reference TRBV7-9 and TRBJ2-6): DTGVSQNPRHKITKRGQNVTFRCDPISEHNRLYWYRQTLGQGPEFLTYFQNEAQLEKSRLLSDRFSAERPKGSFSTLEIQRTEQGDSAMYLCASSSNRGTHTGANVLTFGAGSRLTVL.

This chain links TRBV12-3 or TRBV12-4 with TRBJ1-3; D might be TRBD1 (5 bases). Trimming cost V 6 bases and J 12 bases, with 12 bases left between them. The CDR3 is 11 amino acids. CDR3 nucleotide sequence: TGTGCCAGCAGAAGGGACGTTGGCATATATTTT. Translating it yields CASRRDVGIYF.

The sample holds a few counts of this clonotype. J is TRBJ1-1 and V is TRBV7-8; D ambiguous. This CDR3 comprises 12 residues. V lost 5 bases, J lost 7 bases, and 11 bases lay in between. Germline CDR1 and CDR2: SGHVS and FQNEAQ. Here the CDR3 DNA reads TGTGCCAGCAGCATGGGGAGTATTGAAGCTTTCTTT. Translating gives CASSMGSIEAFF.

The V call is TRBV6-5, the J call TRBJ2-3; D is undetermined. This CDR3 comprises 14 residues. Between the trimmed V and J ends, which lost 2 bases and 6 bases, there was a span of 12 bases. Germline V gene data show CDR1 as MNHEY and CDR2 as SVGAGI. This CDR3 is CASSYDGSYDTQYF. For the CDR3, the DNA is TGTGCCAGCAGTTACGACGGTAGCTATGATACGCAGTATTTT.

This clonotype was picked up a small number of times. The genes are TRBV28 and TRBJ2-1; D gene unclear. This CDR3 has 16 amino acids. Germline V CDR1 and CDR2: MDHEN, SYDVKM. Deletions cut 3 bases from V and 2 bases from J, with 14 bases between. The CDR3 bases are TGTGCCAGCAGTTTTGGGCCGGAGACGCCCTACAATGAGCAGTTCTTC. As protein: CASSFGPETPYNEQFF.

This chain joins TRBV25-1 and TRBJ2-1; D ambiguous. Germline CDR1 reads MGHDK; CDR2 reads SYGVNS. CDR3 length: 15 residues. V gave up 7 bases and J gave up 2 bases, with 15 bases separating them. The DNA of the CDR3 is TGTGCCAGCATCTTAGGTGGTTACCCCTACAATGAGCAGTTCTTC. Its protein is CASILGGYPYNEQFF.

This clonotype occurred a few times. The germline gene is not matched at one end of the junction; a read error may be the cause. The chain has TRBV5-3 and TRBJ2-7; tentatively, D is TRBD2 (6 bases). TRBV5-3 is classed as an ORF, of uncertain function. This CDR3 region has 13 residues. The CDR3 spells CASSLDPAGEQYF. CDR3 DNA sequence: TGTGCCAGCAGCTTGGATCCGGCGGGGGAGCAGTACTTC.

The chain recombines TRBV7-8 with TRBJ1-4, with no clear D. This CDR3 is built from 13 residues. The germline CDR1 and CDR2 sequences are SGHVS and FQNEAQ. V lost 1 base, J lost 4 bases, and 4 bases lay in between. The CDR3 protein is CASSLVGNEKLFF. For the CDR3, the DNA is TGTGCCAGCAGCTTAGTGGGTAATGAAAAACTGTTTTTT.

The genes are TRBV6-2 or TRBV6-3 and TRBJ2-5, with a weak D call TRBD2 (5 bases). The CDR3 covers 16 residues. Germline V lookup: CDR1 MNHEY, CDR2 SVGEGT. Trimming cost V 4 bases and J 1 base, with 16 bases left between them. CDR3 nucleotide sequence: TGTGCCAGCAGTTCCCTTTATGGAGGCCGCCAAGAGACCCAGTACTTC. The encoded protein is CASSSLYGGRQETQYF.

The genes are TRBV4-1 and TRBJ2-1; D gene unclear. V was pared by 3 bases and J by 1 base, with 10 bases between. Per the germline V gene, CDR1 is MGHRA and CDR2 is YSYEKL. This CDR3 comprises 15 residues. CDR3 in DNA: TGCGCCAGCAGCCACGAACTACCGTCCTACAATGAGCAGTTCTTC. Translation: CASSHELPSYNEQFF.

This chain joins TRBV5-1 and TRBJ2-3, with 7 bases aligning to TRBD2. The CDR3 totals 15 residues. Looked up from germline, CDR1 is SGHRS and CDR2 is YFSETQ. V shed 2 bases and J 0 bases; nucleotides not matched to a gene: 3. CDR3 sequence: CASSFGEGSTDTQYF. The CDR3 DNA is TGCGCCAGCAGCTTCGGGGAGGGGAGCACAGATACGCAGTATTTT.

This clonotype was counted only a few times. CDR3 in DNA: TGTGCCAGCCCTTCTAGTCCCCTCTCTCCGTACCAAGAGACCCAGTACTTC. Translating it yields CASPSSPLSPYQETQYF. The chain joins TRBV28 to TRBJ2-5; D is uncertain. There are 17 residues in the CDR3. Per germline, CDR1 MDHEN and CDR2 SYDVKM. V gave up 8 bases and J gave up 0 bases, with 22 bases separating them.

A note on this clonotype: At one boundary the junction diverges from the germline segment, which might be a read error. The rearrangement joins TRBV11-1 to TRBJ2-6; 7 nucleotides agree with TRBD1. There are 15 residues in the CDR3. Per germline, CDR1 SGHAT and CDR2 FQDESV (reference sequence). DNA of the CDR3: TGTGCCAGCCGGGACAGTAGCTCTGGGACCAACGTCCTGACTTTC. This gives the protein CASRDSSSGTNVLTF.

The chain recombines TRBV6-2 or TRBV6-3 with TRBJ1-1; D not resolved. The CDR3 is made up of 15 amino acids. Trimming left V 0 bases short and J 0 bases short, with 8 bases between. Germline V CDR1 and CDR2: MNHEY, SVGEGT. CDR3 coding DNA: TGTGCCAGCAGTTACTCGATGGAAGTGAACACTGAAGCTTTCTTT. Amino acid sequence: CASSYSMEVNTEAFF.

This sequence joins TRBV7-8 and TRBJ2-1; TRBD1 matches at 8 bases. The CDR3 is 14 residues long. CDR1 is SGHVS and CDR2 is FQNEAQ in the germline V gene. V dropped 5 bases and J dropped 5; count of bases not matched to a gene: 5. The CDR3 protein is CASSHRQGNNEQFF. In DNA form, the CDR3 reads TGTGCCAGCAGCCACCGACAGGGGAACAATGAGCAGTTCTTC.

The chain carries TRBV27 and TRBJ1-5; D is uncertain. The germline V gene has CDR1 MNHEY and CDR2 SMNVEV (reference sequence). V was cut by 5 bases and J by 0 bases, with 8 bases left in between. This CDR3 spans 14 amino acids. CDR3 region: CASSKTFSNQPQHF. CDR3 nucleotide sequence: TGTGCCAGCAGTAAGACTTTTAGCAATCAGCCCCAGCATTTT.

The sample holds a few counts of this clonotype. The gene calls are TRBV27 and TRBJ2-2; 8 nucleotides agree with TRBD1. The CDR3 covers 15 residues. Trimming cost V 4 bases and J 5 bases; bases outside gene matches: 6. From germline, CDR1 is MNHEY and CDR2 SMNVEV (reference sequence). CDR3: CASSYTGGGTGELFF. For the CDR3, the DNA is TGTGCCAGCAGTTACACAGGGGGAGGTACCGGGGAGCTGTTTTTT.

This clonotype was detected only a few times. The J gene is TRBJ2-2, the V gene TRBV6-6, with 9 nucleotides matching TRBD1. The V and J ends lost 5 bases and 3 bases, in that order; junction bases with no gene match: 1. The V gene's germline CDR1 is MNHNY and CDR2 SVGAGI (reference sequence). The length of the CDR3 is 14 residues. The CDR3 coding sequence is TGTGCCAGCAGTGACAGGGGGGACACCGGGGAGCTGTTTTTT. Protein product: CASSDRGDTGELFF.

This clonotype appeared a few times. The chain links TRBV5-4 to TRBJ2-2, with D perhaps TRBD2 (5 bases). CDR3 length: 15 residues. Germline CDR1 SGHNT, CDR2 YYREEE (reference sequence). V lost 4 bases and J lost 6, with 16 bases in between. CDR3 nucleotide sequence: TGTGCCAGCAGCCCAAAGAAACTAGGACCCGGGGAGCTGTTTTTT. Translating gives CASSPKKLGPGELFF.

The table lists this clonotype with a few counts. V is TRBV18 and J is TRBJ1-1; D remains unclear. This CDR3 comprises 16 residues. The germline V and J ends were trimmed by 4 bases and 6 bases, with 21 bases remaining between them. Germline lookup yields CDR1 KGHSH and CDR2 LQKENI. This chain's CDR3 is CASSLISMSERAEAFF. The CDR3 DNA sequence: TGTGCCAGCTCACTTATAAGTATGTCGGAGAGAGCTGAAGCTTTCTTT.